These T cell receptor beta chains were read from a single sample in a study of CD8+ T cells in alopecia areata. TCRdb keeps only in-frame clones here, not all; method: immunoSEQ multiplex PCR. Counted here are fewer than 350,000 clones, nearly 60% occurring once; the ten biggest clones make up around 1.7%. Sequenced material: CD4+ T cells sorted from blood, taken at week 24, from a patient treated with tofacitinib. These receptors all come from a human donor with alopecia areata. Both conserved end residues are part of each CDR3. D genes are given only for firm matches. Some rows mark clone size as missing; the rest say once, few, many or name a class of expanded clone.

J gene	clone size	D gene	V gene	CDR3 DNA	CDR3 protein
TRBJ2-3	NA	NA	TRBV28	TGTGCCAGCAGTTGGGGAAAGGATACGCAGTATTTT	CASSWGKDTQYF
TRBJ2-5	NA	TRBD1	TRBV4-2	TGTGCCAGCAGCCAAACCAACAGGGGATTAGGGACCCAGTACTTC	CASSQTNRGLGTQYF
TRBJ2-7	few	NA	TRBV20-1	TGCAGTGTGGGTAGAAAGTCGGTCCAGTACTTC	CSVGRKSVQYF
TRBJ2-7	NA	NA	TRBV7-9	TGTGCCAGCAGCTCAGGGGCGGCCAGGGGCACCTACGAGCAGTACTTC	CASSSGAARGTYEQYF
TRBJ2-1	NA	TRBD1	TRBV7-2	TGTGCCAGCAGCTTACGTATACCTTTCAGGGGGTCTAATGAGCAGTTCTTC	CASSLRIPFRGSNEQFF
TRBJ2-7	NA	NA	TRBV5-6	TGTGCCAGCAGCCCGACCGGACAGACTGATTACGAGCAGTACTTC	CASSPTGQTDYEQYF
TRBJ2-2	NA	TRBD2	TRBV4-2	TGTGCCAGCAGCCAGGGGACGGCGGGGGACACCGGGGAGCTGTTTTTT	CASSQGTAGDTGELFF
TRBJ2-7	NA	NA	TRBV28	TGTGCCAGCCTGGAGGGGGGCGAGTACGAGCAGTACTTC	CASLEGGEYEQYF
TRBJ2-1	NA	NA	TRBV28	TGTGCCAGCCGCCGGGACTGGACTTACAATGAGCAGTTCTTC	CASRRDWTYNEQFF
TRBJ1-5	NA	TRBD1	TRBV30	TGTGCCTGGGGAACAGGGGCCAGCAATCAGCCCCAGCATTTT	CAWGTGASNQPQHF
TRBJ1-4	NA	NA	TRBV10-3	TGTGCCATCAGAGAGAATGAAAAACTGTTTTTT	CAIRENEKLFF
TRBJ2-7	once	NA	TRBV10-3	TGTGCCATCAGTGGGTCGGACAGTAACTACGAGCAGTACTTC	CAISGSDSNYEQYF
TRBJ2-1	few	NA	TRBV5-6	TGTGCCAGCAGCTTAGCCGGAAACAATGAGCAGTTCTTC	CASSLAGNNEQFF
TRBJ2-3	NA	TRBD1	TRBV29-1	TGCAGCGTCCCAGGACAGGGAATCACAGATACGCAGTATTTT	CSVPGQGITDTQYF
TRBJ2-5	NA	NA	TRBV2	TGTGCCAGCACTAAGGGGACGCGGAGCCAAGAGACCCAGTACTTC	CASTKGTRSQETQYF
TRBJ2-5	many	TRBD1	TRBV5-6	TGTGCCAGCAGCCGGACCGGGACAGCAGAGACCCAGTACTTC	CASSRTGTAETQYF
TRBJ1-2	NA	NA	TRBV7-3	TGTGCCAGCAGCCAAGGAGGCAGGAATGGCTACACCTTC	CASSQGGRNGYTF
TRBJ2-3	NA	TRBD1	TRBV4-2	TGTGCCAGCAGCCAAGATAACGAGGGGGCGCACCCAGATACGCAGTATTTT	CASSQDNEGAHPDTQYF
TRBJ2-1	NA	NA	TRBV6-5	TGTGCCAGCAGTACCGCCGGGACGGCCTACAATGAGCAGTTCTTC	CASSTAGTAYNEQFF
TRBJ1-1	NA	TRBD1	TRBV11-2	TGTGCCAGCAGCCTGACAGGGGGGGACACTGAAGCTTTCTTT	CASSLTGGDTEAFF
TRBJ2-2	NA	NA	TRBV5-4	TGTGCCAGCAGCAATCCCTGGACCGGGGAGCTGTTTTTT	CASSNPWTGELFF
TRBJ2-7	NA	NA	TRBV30	TGTGCCTGGAGTGTAGGGCTCCCGGGTAACTACGAGCAGTACTTC	CAWSVGLPGNYEQYF
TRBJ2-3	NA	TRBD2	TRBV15	TGTGCCACCAGTTGGTCGGGGGGGTCGCTGGCAGATACGCAGTATTTT	CATSWSGGSLADTQYF
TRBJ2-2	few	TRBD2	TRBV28	TGTGCCAGCTCAGGGAGGGCCCACGGGGAGCTGTTTTTT	CASSGRAHGELFF
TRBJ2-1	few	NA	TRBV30	TGTGCCTGGAGCCTACTGGGCGGTGAGCAGTTCTTC	CAWSLLGGEQFF
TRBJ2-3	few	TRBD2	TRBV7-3	TGTGCCAGCAGCCCCACTCCTACTAGCGGGGGGGCCGTAGATACGCAGTATTTT	CASSPTPTSGGAVDTQYF
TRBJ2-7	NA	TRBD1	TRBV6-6	TGTGCCAGCAGTTACGACAGGGACTACGAGCAGTACTTC	CASSYDRDYEQYF
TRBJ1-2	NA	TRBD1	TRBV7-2	TGTGCCAGCAGCTTAGCGGGGCCGGGACAGGATTATGGCTACACCTTC	CASSLAGPGQDYGYTF
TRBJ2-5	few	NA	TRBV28	TGTGCCAGCAGTCGGGGCGTCCATCCGGGGGCCCCGTACCAAGAGACCCAGTACTTC	CASSRGVHPGAPYQETQYF
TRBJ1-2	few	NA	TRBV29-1	TGCAGCGTCGAGAAGAACTATGGCTACACCTTC	CSVEKNYGYTF
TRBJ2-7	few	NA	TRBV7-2	TGTGCCAGCAGCCTTACAAGTTACGAGCAGTACTTC	CASSLTSYEQYF
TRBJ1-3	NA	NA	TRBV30	TGTGCCTGGAGTGCGATCGGACTCCTCTCTGGAAACACCATATATTTT	CAWSAIGLLSGNTIYF
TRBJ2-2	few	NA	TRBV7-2	TGTGCCAGCAGCTTAGCGGGGGGAAACACCGGGGAGCTGTTTTTT	CASSLAGGNTGELFF
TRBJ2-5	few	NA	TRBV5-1	TGCGCCAGCAGCTTGGGGCAGGTCCAAGAGACCCAGTACTTC	CASSLGQVQETQYF
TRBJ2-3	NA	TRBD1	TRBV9	TGTGCCAGCAGCGTTCTCCCGGGACAGCCCACAGATACGCAGTATTTT	CASSVLPGQPTDTQYF
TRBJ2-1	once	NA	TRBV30	TGTGCCTTCGACCCGCCCTCCTACAATGAGCAGTTCTTC	CAFDPPSYNEQFF